This TCR beta chain was sequenced in a study of blood T cell repertoires in COVID-19. Study-wide context: In each case, the material was cDNA or gDNA derived from T cells, B-cell-depleted T cells, or PBMCs.

This CDR3 comprises 15 residues. V lost 1 base and J 8 bases, leaving 12 bases between the germline ends. Germline V gene lookup returns CDR1 SGHDN and CDR2 FVKESK. Libraries were prepared by immunoSEQ multiplex PCR; TCRdb keeps only in-frame clonotypes and omits some of them. The sample lists about 69,000 clones, roughly 88% occurring once. The sequencing sample was made of peripheral blood. This chain connects TRBV14 to TRBJ1-6, with D possibly being TRBD1 (6 bases). This receptor was obtained from a man aged 25-45 years with acute or convalescent COVID-19. CDR3: CASSQVGGIDSPLHF. The CDR3 region has the DNA TGTGCCAGCAGCCAAGTAGGGGGAATTGATTCACCCCTCCACTTT.